The subject of this entry is one T cell receptor beta chain. The V end lost 4 bases, the J end lost 6 bases, and 14 bases lay between the germline ends. Germline CDR1 reads MNHEY; CDR2 reads SVGAGI. The CDR3 has 14 amino acids. Profiled with immunoSEQ multiplex PCR; TCRdb holds only in-frame clones, not every one. The sample comprises 90,000 to 150,000 clones, approximately 90% of which are singletons, and less than 30% rests with the top ten. This record belongs to a study of blood T cell repertoires in COVID-19. Study at large: From T cells, B-cell-depleted T cells, or PBMCs came the material, which was cDNA or gDNA.

This clonotype was sampled from a man in his 70s with active or convalescent COVID-19. Sequenced: peripheral blood. This rearrangement joins TRBV6-5 to TRBJ2-3; D may be TRBD2 (6 bases). The CDR3 loop is CASSFRLGADTQYF. The DNA of the CDR3 is TGTGCCAGCAGTTTCCGACTAGGAGCCGATACGCAGTATTTT.